This entry lists 19 T cell receptor beta chains sequenced from one sample in a study of blood T cell repertoires in COVID-19. The data were produced by immunoSEQ multiplex PCR, yet TCRdb's version contains in-frame clones alone and is incomplete. This sample has about 200,000 clones, with about 86% found just once. The sample was PBMCs or T cells enriched from blood (not recorded which). These receptors were collected from a woman in her forties with acute COVID-19.

DNA for the CDR3: TGTGCCAGCAGCCCTCGGGGGGGATCAAGTTCACCCCTCCACTTT. Translated: CASSPRGGSSSPLHF. The J gene is TRBJ1-6, the V gene TRBV11-2, with a weak D call TRBD1 (5 bases). Germline lookup yields CDR1 SGHAT and CDR2 FQNNGV. The CDR3 has 15 residues. Trimming stripped 5 bases from V and 9 bases from J, with 17 bases between.

This clone was seen a single time. V gene TRBV27 combines with J gene TRBJ1-6; 8 bases are a match to TRBD1. This CDR3 region has 17 residues. The V and J ends lost 5 bases and 0 bases, in that order; junction bases with no gene match: 6. Germline assignment: CDR1 MNHEY and CDR2 SMNVEV (reference sequence). DNA for the CDR3: TGTGCCAGCAGTCCTCGGACAGGGCCCTCCTATAATTCACCCCTCCACTTT. Translated: CASSPRTGPSYNSPLHF.

The chain employs TRBV9 and TRBJ2-1; 10 positions agree with TRBD2. CDR1 is SGDLS, CDR2 YYNGEE, per germline. Trimming cost V 5 bases and J 5 bases; bases outside gene matches: 13. The CDR3 length is 17 residues. The CDR3 loop is CASSSQPTSGKNNEQFF. CDR3 nucleotide sequence: TGTGCCAGCAGTTCACAACCTACTAGCGGGAAAAACAATGAGCAGTTCTTC.

This clone came up once. V gene TRBV10-3 combines with J gene TRBJ1-3, with D possibly TRBD1 on 5 matching bases. V shed 4 bases and J shed 2 bases, with 9 bases lying between them. The CDR3 consists of 14 residues. The germline V gene has CDR1 ENHRY and CDR2 SYGVKD. CDR3 bases: TGTGCCATCAGTGCCCGACAGACTGGAAACACCATATATTTT. Amino acids: CAISARQTGNTIYF.

Regarding this clone: A read error may account for a junction end that differs from germline. This sequence joins TRBV19 and TRBJ1-5; D unclear. CDR3 size: 12 residues. CDR1 LNHDA and CDR2 SQIVND come from the germline V gene (reference sequence). CDR3 residues: CASSPMNPPQHF. CDR3 sequence (DNA): TGTGCCAGTAGTCCTATGAATCCGCCCCAGCATTTT. Variable domain in full (rest from reference TRBV19 and TRBJ1-5): DGGITQSPKYLFRKEGQNVTLSCEQNLNHDAMYWYRQDPGQGLRLIYYSQIVNDFQKGDIAEGYSVSREKKESFPLTVTSAQKNPTAFYLCASSPMNPPQHFGDGTRLSIL.

The chain joins TRBV5-8 to TRBJ1-2; possible D gene TRBD1, 5 bases. V was shortened by 2 bases and J by 4 bases, with 15 bases between the two germline ends. Per germline, CDR1 SGHTS and CDR2 YDEGEE. This CDR3 has 15 amino acids. Written as DNA, the CDR3 is TGTGCCAGCAGCTTAACAGGTGCCCTGGGCTATGGCTACACCTTC. Translated: CASSLTGALGYGYTF. The full variable domain, rest sourced from reference TRBV5-8 and TRBJ1-2, is EAGVTQSPTHLIKTRGQQATLRCSPISGHTSVYWYQQALGLGLQFLLWYDEGEERNRGNFPPRFSGRQFPNYSSELNVNALELEDSALYLCASSLTGALGYGYTFGSGTRLTVV.

The sample holds one count of this clone. V gene TRBV11-2 combines with J gene TRBJ2-7; 8 bases line up with TRBD2. CDR1 is SGHAT, CDR2 FQNNGV, per germline. The CDR3 is 16 residues long. The V and J ends lost 5 bases and 8 bases, in that order; junction bases with no gene match: 17. This CDR3 reads CASSPDVAGLTDKQYF. CDR3 coding DNA: TGTGCCAGCAGCCCGGACGTAGCGGGACTGACTGACAAGCAGTACTTC.

The chain carries TRBV18 and TRBJ2-4; D perhaps matches TRBD2 (7 bases). CDR3 size: 12 residues. V lost 5 bases and J 9 bases, leaving 11 bases between the germline ends. CDR1 and CDR2 (germline): KGHSH, LQKENI. This CDR3 is CASSTRGGIQYF. Written as DNA, the CDR3 is TGTGCCAGCTCAACAAGGGGGGGCATTCAGTACTTC.

The chain links TRBV28 to TRBJ2-3, with D possibly TRBD1 on 6 matching bases. The CDR3 sequence is 19 residues long. Germline V gene data show CDR1 as MDHEN and CDR2 as SYDVKM. Trimming took off 2 bases at V and 0 bases at J, with 21 bases between the two ends. For the CDR3, the DNA is TGTGCCAGCAGTTTAATCTTTCGTCGGGCAGGGGCTAGCACAGATACGCAGTATTTT. Its translation is CASSLIFRRAGASTDTQYF. The full variable domain, completed using reference TRBV28 and TRBJ2-3, is DVKVTQSSRYLVKRTGEKVFLECVQDMDHENMFWYRQDPGLGLRLIYFSYDVKMKEKGDIPEGYSVSREKKERFSLILESASTNQTSMYLCASSLIFRRAGASTDTQYFGPGTRLTVL.

The rearrangement links TRBV7-6 to TRBJ2-5; possible D gene TRBD2, 6 bases. This CDR3 comprises 15 residues. V gave up 0 bases and J gave up 5 bases, with 13 bases separating them. Germline CDR1 and CDR2: SGHVS and FNYEAQ. This CDR3 is CASSLAEGTWETQYF. CDR3 in DNA: TGTGCCAGCAGCTTAGCGGAGGGGACGTGGGAGACCCAGTACTTC.

This sequence joins TRBV5-6 and TRBJ1-1; 10 positions match TRBD1. V shed 6 bases and J 4 bases; nucleotides not matched to a gene: 9. CDR1 is SGHDT and CDR2 is YYEEEE in the germline V gene. The CDR3 covers 15 residues. As DNA, the CDR3 is TGTGCCAGCACCCCGACAGGGGGCTGGGCCACTGAAGCTTTCTTT. This translates into CASTPTGGWATEAFF.

V is TRBV11-2 and J is TRBJ2-7; D ambiguous. Germline lookup yields CDR1 SGHAT and CDR2 FQNNGV. V was trimmed by 7 bases and J by 2 bases, leaving 18 bases between them. The length of the CDR3 is 15 residues. This chain's CDR3 is CASTPPRVHPYEQYF. As DNA, the CDR3 is TGTGCCAGCACCCCTCCCCGTGTACACCCCTACGAGCAGTACTTC.

V usage is TRBV2 and J usage is TRBJ2-7, with TRBD2 matching 15 bases. Trimming removed 4 bases from V and 3 bases from J; junction bases left unmatched: 4. This CDR3 region has 16 residues. In germline, CDR1 is SNHLY, CDR2 FYNNEI. CDR3 sequence (DNA): TGTGCCAGCAGTGGGGGACTAGCGGGAGGAGGCTACGAGCAGTACTTC. It encodes CASSGGLAGGGYEQYF.

The V and J genes are TRBV3-1 (or the pseudogene TRBV3-2) and TRBJ2-2; 7 bases align to TRBD2. Trimming removed 3 bases from V and 6 bases from J; junction bases left unmatched: 1. Per the germline V gene, CDR1 is LGHDT and CDR2 is YNNKEL (reference sequence). The CDR3 totals 13 residues. This CDR3 reads CASSHGGAGELFF. For the CDR3, the DNA is TGTGCCAGCAGCCATGGGGGGGCCGGGGAGCTGTTTTTT.

The chain combines TRBV18 with TRBJ2-7; 10 bases match TRBD1. The germline V gene has CDR1 KGHSH and CDR2 LQKENI. The junction had 0 bases not matched to a gene; V was cut back by 4 bases and J by 3 bases. The CDR3 has 13 residues. The CDR3 here is CASSRDRGYEQYF. CDR3 bases: TGTGCCAGCTCACGGGACAGGGGCTACGAGCAGTACTTC.

The gene calls are TRBV28 and TRBJ2-7; no clear D. The CDR3 extends over 14 amino acids. CDR1 and CDR2 (germline): MDHEN, SYDVKM. V lost 1 base, J lost 3 bases, and 10 bases lay in between. The CDR3 nucleotides are TGTGCCAGCAGTTTATCTCTAACGGGCTACGAGCAGTACTTC. Its translation is CASSLSLTGYEQYF.

The rearrangement uses TRBV9 and TRBJ2-5, with 12 bases that match TRBD2. The CDR3 is 19 residues long. Trimming took 0 bases from V and 5 from J; bases not matched to a gene: 14. Germline-derived CDR1 and CDR2 are SGDLS and YYNGEE. The CDR3 protein is CASSVGSSGRASRLETQYF. CDR3 nucleotides: TGTGCCAGCAGCGTAGGGTCTAGCGGGAGGGCCTCACGACTTGAGACCCAGTACTTC.

This clone was counted once. The rearrangement joins TRBV12-3 or TRBV12-4 to TRBJ1-5; possibly TRBD1 for D (6 bases). This CDR3 region has 13 residues. V was shortened by 8 bases and J by 9 bases, with 17 bases between the two germline ends. CDR3 loop: CASGRAGVLPQHF. The CDR3 DNA follows: TGTGCCAGCGGGCGGGCAGGGGTTTTGCCCCAGCATTTT.

The chain recombines TRBV10-3 with TRBJ2-1; 9 positions match TRBD2. The CDR3 spans 13 residues. CDR1 ENHRY and CDR2 SYGVKD come from the germline V gene. The DNA for the CDR3 is TGTTCCACGGGGCTAGCGGGACGGAATGAGCAGTTCTTC. Its protein product is CSTGLAGRNEQFF.